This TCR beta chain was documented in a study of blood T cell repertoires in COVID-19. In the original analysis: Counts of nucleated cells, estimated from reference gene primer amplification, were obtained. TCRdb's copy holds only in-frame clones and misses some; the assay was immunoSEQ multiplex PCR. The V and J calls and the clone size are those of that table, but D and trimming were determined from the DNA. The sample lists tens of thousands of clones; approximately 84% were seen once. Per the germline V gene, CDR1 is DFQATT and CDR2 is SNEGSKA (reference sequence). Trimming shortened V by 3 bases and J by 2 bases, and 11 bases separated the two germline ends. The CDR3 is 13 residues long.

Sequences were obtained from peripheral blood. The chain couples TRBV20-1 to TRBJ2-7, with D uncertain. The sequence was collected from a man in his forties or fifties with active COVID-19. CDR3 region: CSASQADPYEQYF. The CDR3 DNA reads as TGCAGTGCTAGTCAGGCAGACCCCTACGAGCAGTACTTC.